The TCR beta chain described here comes from a study of blood T cell repertoires in COVID-19. The data were produced by immunoSEQ multiplex PCR, yet TCRdb's version contains in-frame clones alone and is incomplete. In the table there are roughly 67,000 clones, approximately 93% of which are singletons. Germline CDR1 and CDR2: SGHAT and FQNNGV. CDR3 length equals 16 residues. With 5 bases clipped from V and 5 bases from J, the junction kept 13 bases outside the gene matches. This sequence joins TRBV11-2 and TRBJ2-5; 8 nucleotides line up with TRBD2. The source of this sequence is an older man with active COVID-19. The sample taken for sequencing was peripheral blood. The CDR3 is CASSTMPAGAGETQYF. The CDR3 coding sequence is TGTGCCAGCAGCACTATGCCAGCGGGGGCCGGGGAGACCCAGTACTTC. The full variable domain, completed using reference TRBV11-2 and TRBJ2-5, is EAGVAQSPRYKIIEKRQSVAFWCNPISGHATLYWYQQILGQGPKLLIQFQNNGVVDDSQLPKDRFSAERLKGVDSTLKIQPAKLEDSAVYLCASSTMPAGAGETQYFGPGTRLLVL.